The rows below give T cell receptor beta chains drawn from one sample of a study of regulatory T cells in long-lasting Graves disease. TCRdb redid the calling of the multiplex PCR reads with MiXCR, one entry per CDR3 protein. This table has about 540,000 distinct CDR3 sequences, approximately 15% appearing once. These data were likewise used in another study, on T cells in Graves' hyperthyroidism and ophthalmopathy.

The sequencing here drew on peripheral blood mononuclear cells (PBMCs), taken at new diagnosis, from a patient treated with antithyroid drugs. These receptors came from a man younger than 40 with Graves disease. Each CDR3 is given without its conserved first and last residue.

J gene,CDR3 length,V gene,CDR3 protein
TRBJ1-1,13,TRBV9,ASTPMPWGNTEAF
TRBJ2-7,13,TRBV20-1,SALPSGTATYEQY
TRBJ1-2,12,TRBV6-1,ASSDPTGVYGYT
TRBJ1-1,14,TRBV20-1,SARDLWAVDRAEAF
TRBJ1-1,12,TRBV2,ASETSGRAAEAF
TRBJ1-4,12,TRBV7-9,ASSPNGHPEKLF
TRBJ2-1,13,TRBV12-3/TRBV12-4,ASSQSRDRGDEQF
TRBJ2-7,10,TRBV7-9,ASSPPRGEQY
TRBJ2-3,15,TRBV18,ASSPSYGGMSTDTQY
TRBJ2-1,8,TRBV29-1,SVEVNEQF
TRBJ2-7,12,TRBV2,ASSEVRESYGQY
TRBJ1-6,12,TRBV19,ASTARIQDSPLH
TRBJ2-1,12,TRBV20-1,SARVAGGFHEQF
TRBJ1-2,9,TRBV30,AWSGIGGYT
TRBJ1-5,12,TRBV18,ASSATESNQPQH
TRBJ2-7,13,TRBV11-2,ASSLASGFSYEQY
TRBJ1-3,13,TRBV11-2,ASSPGRRAGNTIY
TRBJ2-5,16,TRBV14,ASSLPGQGAIVGETQY
TRBJ2-3,14,TRBV19,ASSIRSGASTDTQY
TRBJ1-2,8,TRBV2,ASREYGYT
TRBJ2-7,12,TRBV4-1,ASSQERDPYEQY
TRBJ2-3,11,TRBV12-3/TRBV12-4,ASSSPAADTQY
TRBJ1-1,12,TRBV6-2/TRBV6-3,ASSFSTSNTEAF
TRBJ2-7,13,TRBV5-4,ASRTGGVSSYEQY
TRBJ2-1,13,TRBV6-9,ASSYSPSGNHEQF
TRBJ2-1,11,TRBV11-2,ASSRDSLNEQF
TRBJ1-5,13,TRBV27,ASSRDRGLNQPQH
TRBJ2-2,9,TRBV29-1,SGYNTGELF
TRBJ2-1,14,TRBV9,ASSVVSGQGIYEQF
TRBJ2-7,14,TRBV5-6,ASSLPPGQLPYEQY
TRBJ1-5,14,TRBV11-1,ASSPGSVSGPEPQH
TRBJ1-1,9,TRBV24-1,ATSDLREAF
TRBJ2-5,11,TRBV10-2,ASRLAGEATQY
TRBJ2-3,12,TRBV9,ASSASSVTDTQY
TRBJ1-4,17,TRBV18,ASSRFRTVRPWKREKLF
TRBJ2-1,13,TRBV5-1,ASSWSGTSYNEQF
TRBJ2-4,13,TRBV20-1,SATHAARALNIQY
TRBJ2-7,13,TRBV15,ATSRRQGFKNEQY
TRBJ2-1,14,TRBV6-5,ASSYSSPSGRNEQF
TRBJ2-3,14,TRBV25-1,ASSENRGLSTDTQY
TRBJ2-4,14,TRBV5-1,ASNSGSDIAKNIQY
TRBJ2-3,13,TRBV20-1,SARDNRFSTDTQY
TRBJ2-5,12,TRBV27,ASSSMTGLGTQY
TRBJ2-3,10,TRBV20-1,SYTTYIATQY
TRBJ1-5,14,TRBV20-1,SARPQGAGVGQPQH
TRBJ2-3,12,TRBV6-4,ASSLGQGMDTQY
TRBJ2-2,13,TRBV5-1,ASSLDGTLFGELF
TRBJ2-7,14,TRBV11-2,ASSSGTSGRGYEQY
TRBJ1-5,13,TRBV20-1,SAREKAGGFQPQH
TRBJ2-5,11,TRBV7-9,ASHVIGEETQY
TRBJ2-7,11,TRBV5-8,ASSARGTYEQY
TRBJ2-7,10,TRBV20-1,SARDLSSANY
TRBJ1-5,13,TRBV2,ASRTGIQQNQPQH
TRBJ2-3,13,TRBV11-2,ASSLGEGGRDTQY
TRBJ2-6,19,TRBV7-2,ASSLAGIGPVEHSGADVLT